This T cell receptor (beta chain) came from a study of blood T cells in healthy people across ages. A J-beta primer mix and a sample-barcoded 5' primer were used in a second PCR of about 7 to 12 cycles. TCRdb ran MiXCR on the 5' RACE reads and lists one entry per CDR3 protein. The table lists 1.5 million or so distinct CDR3 sequences, 40% to 45% of them singletons, with 4% in the top ten. This clonotype was found once. Russia was home to the donors, healthy Caucasian individuals aged about 6 to 90. The length of the CDR3 is 15 residues. CDR1 is SGHTA, CDR2 FQGTGA, per germline. V shed 1 base and J shed 1 base, with 11 bases lying between them.

The chain has TRBV7-3 and TRBJ2-7; D perhaps matches TRBD1 (5 bases). This sequence was found in a woman younger than 35 in good health. What was sequenced was blood. The CDR3 nucleotides are TGTGCCAGCAGCTTAATGGCCAGGGTTTCCTACGAGCAGTACTTC. Translated: CASSLMARVSYEQYF.